The 8 T cell receptor beta chains below come from one sample, sequenced in a study of T cell clonality in common variable immunodeficiency (dated by TCRdb to 2015 to 2017). The library was built by means of the immunoSEQ multiplex PCR assay. TCRdb's version of the immuneACCESS table is confined to in-frame rearrangements and falls short of the full clone set. An unresolved V gene accounts for under half of the shortfall where checked; the remainder is of unknown origin. For this sample the table reports about 60,000 clones, with no clone seen just once. Roughly 1.6% of the sample is held by the ten biggest clonotypes. Input material: peripheral blood mononuclear cells. The receptors stem from a person between 18 and 75 years old in good health.

This clone was recorded many times. The CDR3 end lies 3 residues beyond the end of the read and is filled in from the germline J gene. The rearrangement joins TRBV5-6 to TRBJ1-1; 7 nucleotides agree with TRBD1. Germline V gives CDR1 SGHDT, CDR2 YYEEEE. J lost 7 bases, V lost 4 bases, and 4 bases had no gene match. This CDR3 contains 12 residues. The CDR3 here is CASSTGENEAFF. The covered CDR3 bases are TGTGCCAGCAGCACAGGGGAAAATGAA.

This clone has at least ten counts. The read ends 3 residues shy of where the CDR3 ends; the end is completed using the germline J gene. The V and J genes are TRBV14 and TRBJ1-1; D is possibly TRBD1 (6 bases). From germline, CDR1 is SGHDN and CDR2 FVKESK. Trimming took off 1 base at V and 4 bases at J, with 22 bases between the two ends. The CDR3 sequence is 18 residues long. CDR3 protein: CASSQGGGGGHRSTEAFF. The CDR3 DNA, read in part, is TGTGCCAGCAGCCAAGGGGGGGGCGGGGGCCATAGGAGCACTGAA.

This clone was detected ten times or more. The CDR3 extends 3 residues past the end of the read, so its final part is completed from the germline J gene. The chain is built from TRBV7-2 and TRBJ2-5; 7 bases line up with TRBD2. This CDR3 spans 13 amino acids. J lost 3 bases, V lost 7 bases, and 5 bases had no gene match. Germline CDR1 and CDR2: SGHTA and FQGNSA. CDR3 DNA (partial): TGTGCCAGCAAGGAGGGAGGGGAAGAGACC. It yields the protein CASKEGGEET. The whole CDR3 reads CASKEGGEETQYF.

This clone has ten or more counts. At one end, the junction sequence differs from germline, possibly due to a read error. The CDR3 bases that were read are TGTGCTAGCAGCCCCCTGGCGGGAGAAGGAGAGACC. Translation: CASSPLAGEGET. The entire CDR3 protein is CASSPLAGEGETQYF. V usage is TRBV7-7 and J usage is TRBJ2-5; 7 nucleotides agree with TRBD2. The CDR3 extends 3 residues past the end of the read, so its final part is completed from the germline J gene. This CDR3 region has 15 residues. The germline CDR1 and CDR2 sequences are SSHAT and FNYEAQ (reference sequence).

In its sample, this clone was seen many times. The read ends 3 residues shy of where the CDR3 ends; the end is completed using the germline J gene. V and J are TRBV11-3 and TRBJ2-2, with 9 nucleotides matching TRBD1. The length of the CDR3 is 15 residues. J was trimmed by 3 bases and V by 7 bases; bases with no gene match: 6. Germline-derived CDR1 and CDR2 are SGHNT and YENEEA. This CDR3 is CASTAGQGYTGELFF. The sequenced CDR3 bases are TGTGCCAGCACGGCGGGACAGGGATACACCGGGGAG.

This clone was detected ten times or more. From the germline J gene comes the end of the CDR3, since the read stops 3 residues before it. This chain uses TRBV6-2 or TRBV6-3 with TRBJ2-1; 7 bases are shared with TRBD2. This CDR3 has 13 amino acids. Germline CDR1 is MNHEY and CDR2 is SVGEGT. Germline trimming cut 2 bases from V and 8 bases from J; bases unmatched to any gene: 3. Incomplete CDR3 DNA: TGTGCCAGCAGTTACGGGCTAGCGGATGAG. Amino acid sequence: CASSYGLADE. Given in full, the CDR3 is CASSYGLADEQFF.

This clone was detected many times. The CDR3 extends 3 residues past the end of the read, so its final part is completed from the germline J gene. The genes are TRBV29-1 and TRBJ2-5; TRBD2 agrees at 8 bases. The CDR3 length is 14 residues. V lost 6 bases to trimming and J lost 1 base; unmatched junction nucleotides: 7. Germline CDR1 reads SQVTM; CDR2 reads ANQGSEA. CDR3 sequence reads: CSVAGGLGQETQYF. Incomplete CDR3 DNA: TGCAGCGTCGCGGGGGGATTGGGCCAAGAGACC.

This clone has at least ten counts. The CDR3 reads CASSLRDSNGYTF. The sequenced part of the CDR3 DNA is TGCGCCAGCAGCTTGAGGGACAGTAACGGC. J is TRBJ1-2 and V is TRBV5-1; 7 bases agree with TRBD1. Read data end 3 residues before the CDR3 end; the end is taken from the germline J gene. The CDR3 is 13 amino acids. The germline V gene has CDR1 SGHRS and CDR2 YFSETQ.